The entry that follows covers one TCR beta chain sequence. Its antigen is not identified. The CDR3 runs 15 residues. The ends were cut back, 4 bases at V and 2 bases at J, with 14 bases in the middle. In germline, CDR1 is SGDLS, CDR2 YYNGEE. The data originate from a study of blood T cells in healthy people across ages. Notes on the study in general: Strong correlation linked observed beta diversity and percent naive T cells. Age advanced and TCR beta diversity per million T cells fell, roughly linearly.

Next came a second PCR, run for about 6 to 12 cycles, which used a sample-barcoded 5' primer along with a J-beta primer mix. TCRdb reanalysed the 5' RACE reads using MiXCR and keeps one entry per CDR3 protein. The data show about 570,000 distinct CDR3 sequences, approximately 27% seen once. The donors, all healthy, were Caucasians living in Russia, aged about 6 to 95. Sequencing was performed on blood. The chain joins TRBV9 to TRBJ2-3, with no clear D. This receptor was taken from a woman in her 70s in good health. Written as DNA, the CDR3 is TGTGCCAGCAGCCCAAAACCCCTTAACACAGATACGCAGTATTTT. This encodes CASSPKPLNTDTQYF.